Listed below are T cell receptor beta chains from one sample, sequenced in a study of T cell responses to AZD1222 COVID-19 vaccine. The repertoire was sequenced with immunoSEQ multiplex PCR; TCRdb's copy has only in-frame clones and lacks some. The table includes 90,000 to 100,000 clones, about 89% detected once. Source: peripheral blood, taken on day 0 of AZD1222 vaccination. The receptors stem from an adult in good health. The CDR3 runs from the conserved cysteine through the conserved F or W. Fields, in order: D gene, J gene, V gene, clone size, CDR3 protein, CDR3 DNA. A D gene is named only where the DNA matches it firmly. The size of a clone is reported for some rows only, either as once, few or many, or as a class for expanded clones.

d_gene: -
j_gene: TRBJ1-2
v_gene: TRBV2
abundance: -
CDR3aa: CATNPEGKGYTF
CDR3nt: TGTGCCACCAACCCGGAGGGTAAGGGCTACACCTTC

d_gene: -
j_gene: TRBJ2-1
v_gene: TRBV3-1/TRBV3-2
abundance: -
CDR3aa: CASSQLQGRSYNEQFF
CDR3nt: TGTGCCAGCAGCCAGTTACAGGGTAGGTCCTACAATGAGCAGTTCTTC

d_gene: -
j_gene: TRBJ2-5
v_gene: TRBV18
abundance: -
CDR3aa: CASSPGLEETQYF
CDR3nt: TGTGCCAGCTCCCCCGGGCTCGAGGAGACCCAGTACTTC

d_gene: -
j_gene: TRBJ2-7
v_gene: TRBV18
abundance: -
CDR3aa: CASSPREQGSYEQYF
CDR3nt: TGTGCCAGCTCACCCCGTGAGCAGGGCTCCTACGAGCAGTACTTC

d_gene: -
j_gene: TRBJ1-1
v_gene: TRBV28
abundance: -
CDR3aa: CASSQSSTGSAEAFF
CDR3nt: TGTGCCAGCAGTCAATCTTCAACAGGGAGCGCTGAAGCTTTCTTT

d_gene: -
j_gene: TRBJ2-7
v_gene: TRBV6-5
abundance: few
CDR3aa: CASSRRRGTYEQYF
CDR3nt: TGTGCCAGCAGCCGACGGAGGGGAACCTACGAGCAGTACTTC

d_gene: -
j_gene: TRBJ1-6
v_gene: TRBV7-2
abundance: -
CDR3aa: CASSPYGTRGNSPLHF
CDR3nt: TGTGCCAGCAGCCCCTACGGGACACGGGGTAATTCACCCCTCCACTTT

d_gene: TRBD2
j_gene: TRBJ2-5
v_gene: TRBV5-1
abundance: -
CDR3aa: CASSLASSGSGETQYF
CDR3nt: TGCGCCAGCAGCTTGGCCTCTAGCGGGAGTGGAGAGACCCAGTACTTC

d_gene: TRBD2
j_gene: TRBJ2-3
v_gene: TRBV5-5
abundance: -
CDR3aa: CASSLGLAGGPETDTQYF
CDR3nt: TGTGCCAGCAGCTTGGGACTAGCGGGGGGGCCGGAAACAGATACGCAGTATTTT

d_gene: -
j_gene: TRBJ2-6
v_gene: TRBV7-3
abundance: -
CDR3aa: CASMDGAGANVLTF
CDR3nt: TGTGCCAGCATGGACGGGGCTGGGGCCAACGTCCTGACTTTC

d_gene: -
j_gene: TRBJ2-5
v_gene: TRBV6-5
abundance: -
CDR3aa: CASSGRPREETQYF
CDR3nt: TGTGCCAGCAGCGGGCGACCCCGCGAGGAGACCCAGTACTTC

d_gene: -
j_gene: TRBJ1-1
v_gene: TRBV6-2/TRBV6-3
abundance: -
CDR3aa: CASSYSTQGRKTIGEAFF
CDR3nt: TGTGCCAGCAGTTACTCGACTCAGGGTAGGAAGACCATCGGTGAAGCTTTCTTT

d_gene: TRBD2
j_gene: TRBJ2-6
v_gene: TRBV4-2
abundance: -
CDR3aa: CASSPGLAGASGANVLTF
CDR3nt: TGTGCCAGCAGCCCCGGACTAGCGGGGGCCTCTGGGGCCAACGTCCTGACTTTC

d_gene: -
j_gene: TRBJ1-6
v_gene: TRBV5-1
abundance: few
CDR3aa: CASSLVADRNSPLHF
CDR3nt: TGCGCCAGCAGCTTGGTGGCAGACCGAAATTCACCCCTCCACTTT

d_gene: TRBD1
j_gene: TRBJ2-7
v_gene: TRBV6-2/TRBV6-3
abundance: -
CDR3aa: CASSYTGQGTYEQYF
CDR3nt: TGTGCCAGCAGTTACACGGGACAGGGAACCTACGAGCAGTACTTC

d_gene: -
j_gene: TRBJ2-1
v_gene: TRBV7-9
abundance: -
CDR3aa: CASSLVGSRNEQFF
CDR3nt: TGTGCCAGCAGCTTAGTCGGGTCGCGGAATGAGCAGTTCTTC

d_gene: -
j_gene: TRBJ1-6
v_gene: TRBV3-1/TRBV3-2
abundance: -
CDR3aa: CASSQEFGQVYNSPLHF
CDR3nt: TGTGCCAGCAGCCAAGAATTCGGCCAGGTCTATAATTCACCCCTCCACTTT

d_gene: -
j_gene: TRBJ1-1
v_gene: TRBV18
abundance: -
CDR3aa: CASSPYMPSGRTNTEAFF
CDR3nt: TGTGCCAGCTCACCTTACATGCCATCTGGACGGACGAACACTGAAGCTTTCTTT

d_gene: TRBD2
j_gene: TRBJ2-1
v_gene: TRBV7-2
abundance: -
CDR3aa: CASSTRTSGGRNEQFF
CDR3nt: TGTGCCAGCAGCACCAGGACTAGCGGGGGTAGAAATGAGCAGTTCTTC

d_gene: TRBD2
j_gene: TRBJ2-7
v_gene: TRBV10-3
abundance: -
CDR3aa: CAISGGLAGGAYEQYF
CDR3nt: TGTGCCATCAGTGGGGGACTAGCGGGGGGAGCATACGAGCAGTACTTC

d_gene: TRBD1
j_gene: TRBJ1-2
v_gene: TRBV3-1/TRBV3-2
abundance: -
CDR3aa: CASRGDSAYGYTF
CDR3nt: TGTGCCAGCAGAGGGGACAGCGCTTATGGCTACACCTTC